This T cell receptor (beta chain) originates from a study of T cell clones after liver transplantation (dated by TCRdb to the late 2010s). About the investigation overall: The samples were obtained from ITN030ST, a randomized trial that attempted immunosuppression withdrawal within 2 years after liver transplantation. Donor-reactive T cell clones were identified using TCRbeta sequencing after a pre-transplant mixed lymphocyte reaction and were then followed in post-transplant blood. Third party-reactive TCRbeta sequences from pre-transplant MLRs were also identified as an antigen-independent comparator for donor-reactive sequences. Three of the eight recipients were HCV-positive; the others were transplanted for non-autoimmune, non-viral indications. The subjects received no induction therapy and were kept on standard immunosuppression until randomization at 12-24 months post-transplant. Tolerance was defined as complete immunosuppression withdrawal for at least one year with no rise in liver enzymes beyond twice the upper limit of normal. Blood samples were taken pre-transplant, pre-randomization before withdrawal, and post-randomization after full withdrawal or failed withdrawal. A cohort of 8 liver transplant recipients was studied, of whom 3 were classified as tolerant and 5 as non-tolerant. The research as a whole found: A significant post-transplant decrease in circulating donor-reactive CD4 TCRbeta sequences was observed in 5 of 8 subjects, irrespective of tolerance or HCV status. In two subjects, low numbers of available donor cells limited the measurable donor-reactive repertoire. When repertoire turnover was accounted for, significantly reduced detection of donor-reactive sequences was found in 7 of 8 subjects for CD4 and in 8 of 8 subjects for CD8. The conclusions were considered preliminary, being limited by small, heterogeneous patient numbers and non-standardized post-transplant time points. Because allograft tissue specimens were not available, migration of donor-reactive T cells into the graft, rather than deletion, may have occurred. A greater decline was seen for donor-reactive sequences than for third party-reactive sequences, suggesting partial antigen-specific deletion unrelated to withdrawal success.

V sheds 5 bases and J sheds 1 base, leaving 9 bases between their ends. From the germline V gene, CDR1 is SGHAT and CDR2 is FQNNGV. The CDR3 numbers 14 residues from cysteine through phenylalanine. Only the CDR3 part of the read is kept: 42 bases, read in frame from the first base. Frozen genomic DNA underwent high-throughput TCRbeta CDR3 sequencing by immunoSEQ, including PCR amplification, mapping, bias correction and internal controls. Processing in the source paper ran as follows. Only productive rearrangements were retained, and each unique TCRbeta sequence was defined by its CDR3 nucleotide sequence together with its V and J gene. Donor-reactive sequences required at least 5-fold expansion in CFSE-low cells versus unstimulated pre-transplant cells and at least 0.01% frequency. Minimum frequency thresholds were set for each subject on the basis of the unstimulated sample with the lowest template count, so that a detection power of at least 90% was ensured. Jensen-Shannon divergence between the top 1000 TCRbeta sequences post-transplant and pre-transplant was used to measure repertoire turnover. Changes in detection of donor-reactive sequences were tested with two-sided Fisher's exact tests. TCRdb retrieved this table from immuneACCESS and kept in-frame rearrangements only. Not all clones are present; in checked studies, unresolved V genes account for under half, and no reason is known for the remainder. From that table come the V and J calls and clone size; the DNA was used to work out D and trimming. Counted in this sample were 85,000 to 130,000 clones; 82% of them appeared once. The ten largest make up 0.8% to 1% of the sample.

Sample time point, as interpreted from the label and publication: pre-transplant. Unstimulated PBMCs, after thawing, were stained for CD3, CD4 and CD8 and then FACS-sorted into CD3+CD4+ and CD3+CD8+ populations. Randomization to immunosuppression withdrawal applied to every one of the 8 studied subjects. The Qiagen DNeasy Blood and Tissue Kit was used for isolation of genomic DNA. Notes on this clone: Its binding antigen is unknown. No base quality values were provided; no much bigger clone lies one nucleotide off.

The sequence derives from a human donor who received a liver transplant. This specimen was CD4+ T cells from blood, taken before liver transplant. The sequence links TRBV11-2 to TRBJ2-4; no confident D gene assignment can be made. The CDR3 here reads CASSPLWAKNIQYF. The sequenced DNA: TGTGCCAGCAGCCCTTTATGGGCCAAAAACATTCAGTACTTC.